A selection of T cell receptor beta chains follows, all from one sample in a study of shared clonotypes between healthy human individuals. Method: immunoSEQ multiplex PCR; TCRdb's copy keeps in-frame clones and lacks some. The sample includes about 800,000 clones, roughly 96% of them seen just once. The sequencing sample was made of naive CD8+ T cells sorted from blood. The origin of the receptors is a man aged 30 to 39 in good health. Both conserved end residues are part of each CDR3. Each record gives: clone size, J gene, D gene, V gene, CDR3 protein, CDR3 DNA. D genes are given only for firm matches. Only some rows state a clone size, as once, few, many or a class for expanded clones.

size: once; J: TRBJ2-1; D: TRBD2; V: TRBV11-2; CDR3: CASSFTPPGGSYNEQFF; DNA: TGTGCCAGCAGCTTCACCCCGCCCGGGGGGTCCTACAATGAGCAGTTCTTC
size: .; J: TRBJ2-1; D: TRBD2; V: TRBV29-1; CDR3: CSVEGSASGSSYNEQFF; DNA: TGCAGCGTTGAAGGATCCGCAAGCGGGAGTTCGTACAATGAGCAGTTCTTC
size: .; J: TRBJ2-1; D: .; V: TRBV7-9; CDR3: CASSVDSYEQFF; DNA: TGTGCCAGCAGCGTAGACAGCTATGAGCAGTTCTTC
size: .; J: TRBJ2-1; D: .; V: TRBV7-9; CDR3: CASSFETVNNEQFF; DNA: TGTGCCAGCAGCTTCGAGACAGTAAACAATGAGCAGTTCTTC
size: .; J: TRBJ1-5; D: .; V: TRBV27; CDR3: CASSPHQGQPQHF; DNA: TGTGCCAGCAGTCCCCATCAGGGTCAGCCCCAGCATTTT
size: .; J: TRBJ1-1; D: TRBD1; V: TRBV5-4; CDR3: CASSLGLGGRMNTEAFF; DNA: TGTGCCAGCAGCTTGGGGTTAGGGGGCAGGATGAACACTGAAGCTTTCTTT
size: .; J: TRBJ2-2; D: TRBD1; V: TRBV5-5; CDR3: CASSFQGAGTGELFF; DNA: TGTGCCAGCAGCTTCCAGGGGGCAGGCACCGGGGAGCTGTTTTTT
size: .; J: TRBJ2-5; D: .; V: TRBV4-3; CDR3: CASSQDTYQETQYF; DNA: TGCGCCAGCAGCCAAGACACCTACCAAGAGACCCAGTACTTC
size: .; J: TRBJ1-5; D: TRBD1; V: TRBV19; CDR3: CASSDPGGGNQPQHF; DNA: TGTGCCAGTAGTGACCCAGGGGGCGGGAATCAGCCCCAGCATTTT
size: .; J: TRBJ2-7; D: .; V: TRBV5-6; CDR3: CASSLVQGEQYF; DNA: TGTGCCAGCAGCTTGGTGCAGGGGGAGCAGTACTTC
size: .; J: TRBJ1-2; D: TRBD1; V: TRBV6-6; CDR3: CASSYPDRVEGYTF; DNA: TGTGCCAGCAGTTACCCGGACAGGGTGGAAGGCTACACCTTC
size: .; J: TRBJ1-2; D: .; V: TRBV9; CDR3: CASSAPLDGSYGYTF; DNA: TGTGCCAGCAGCGCCCCCTTGGACGGTTCCTATGGCTACACCTTC
size: .; J: TRBJ2-2; D: TRBD1; V: TRBV27; CDR3: CASSLYRGITGELFF; DNA: TGTGCCAGCAGTTTATACAGGGGCATCACCGGGGAGCTGTTTTTT
size: .; J: TRBJ1-2; D: TRBD1; V: TRBV29-1; CDR3: CSAPLGTGNYGYTF; DNA: TGCAGCGCCCCCCTAGGGACAGGGAACTATGGCTACACCTTC
size: once; J: TRBJ1-5; D: .; V: TRBV10-3; CDR3: CAISPGSLQPQHF; DNA: TGTGCCATCAGCCCTGGAAGCCTTCAGCCCCAGCATTTT
size: .; J: TRBJ1-5; D: .; V: TRBV2; CDR3: CASSGGSRNQPQHF; DNA: TGTGCCAGCAGTGGAGGGTCGCGGAATCAGCCCCAGCATTTT
size: .; J: TRBJ1-2; D: .; V: TRBV2; CDR3: CASSETVNYGYTF; DNA: TGTGCCAGCAGCGAGACCGTTAACTATGGCTACACCTTC
size: .; J: TRBJ2-2; D: TRBD1; V: TRBV7-9; CDR3: CASSPPGQRSNGELFF; DNA: TGTGCCAGCAGCCCCCCGGGACAGAGGTCTAATGGGGAGCTGTTTTTT
size: .; J: TRBJ2-7; D: .; V: TRBV5-1; CDR3: CASSLEGSYEQYF; DNA: TGCGCCAGCAGCTTGGAAGGGTCCTACGAGCAGTACTTC
size: .; J: TRBJ2-5; D: TRBD2; V: TRBV15; CDR3: CATSGSGRAEETQYF; DNA: TGTGCCACCAGCGGTAGCGGGAGGGCAGAAGAGACCCAGTACTTC
size: .; J: TRBJ2-3; D: TRBD2; V: TRBV27; CDR3: CASRGTSGTTDTQYF; DNA: TGTGCCAGCAGAGGCACTAGCGGGACCACAGATACGCAGTATTTT
size: .; J: TRBJ2-3; D: .; V: TRBV5-4; CDR3: CASSQGGLVSDTQYF; DNA: TGTGCCAGCTCCCAGGGGGGACTAGTCTCAGATACGCAGTATTTT
size: .; J: TRBJ2-7; D: .; V: TRBV7-9; CDR3: CASSLVEELGEQYF; DNA: TGTGCCAGCAGCTTAGTTGAGGAGTTGGGCGAGCAGTACTTC
size: .; J: TRBJ2-1; D: TRBD2; V: TRBV18; CDR3: CASSPPGVLAGGDEQFF; DNA: TGTGCCAGCTCACCACCGGGGGTGCTAGCGGGAGGCGATGAGCAGTTCTTC
size: .; J: TRBJ2-7; D: .; V: TRBV7-2; CDR3: CASSTGTAYEQYF; DNA: TGTGCCAGCAGCACGGGGACCGCCTACGAGCAGTACTTC
size: few; J: TRBJ2-2; D: .; V: TRBV6-5; CDR3: CASSHNSGTGELFF; DNA: TGTGCCAGCAGCCATAATAGCGGCACCGGGGAGCTGTTTTTT
size: .; J: TRBJ2-7; D: .; V: TRBV4-3; CDR3: CASSQDRGRADYEQYF; DNA: TGCGCCAGCAGCCAAGACCGGGGCAGGGCTGACTACGAGCAGTACTTC
size: .; J: TRBJ2-7; D: .; V: TRBV10-3; CDR3: CAISESGDEQYF; DNA: TGTGCCATCAGTGAGTCTGGGGACGAGCAGTACTTC
size: .; J: TRBJ2-7; D: TRBD1; V: TRBV29-1; CDR3: CSVGDRGSDKPYEQYF; DNA: TGCAGCGTTGGGGACAGGGGATCAGACAAACCCTACGAGCAGTACTTC
size: once; J: TRBJ2-7; D: .; V: TRBV28; CDR3: CASSLRGQGYEQYF; DNA: TGTGCCAGCAGTTTAAGGGGTCAGGGTTATGAGCAGTACTTC
size: once; J: TRBJ1-1; D: .; V: TRBV7-9; CDR3: CASSLVGANTEAFF; DNA: TGTGCCAGCAGCTTAGTAGGGGCGAACACTGAAGCTTTCTTT
size: .; J: TRBJ2-7; D: TRBD1; V: TRBV27; CDR3: CASSSDRAMGEQYF; DNA: TGTGCCAGCAGTTCAGACAGGGCTATGGGCGAGCAGTACTTC
size: .; J: TRBJ2-1; D: TRBD2; V: TRBV27; CDR3: CASTLGLAGHNEQFF; DNA: TGTGCCAGCACCTTGGGACTAGCGGGCCATAATGAGCAGTTCTTC
size: .; J: TRBJ2-2; D: .; V: TRBV7-9; CDR3: CASKEYLRTNTGELFF; DNA: TGTGCCAGCAAAGAATATCTACGAACGAACACCGGGGAGCTGTTTTTT
size: .; J: TRBJ1-5; D: .; V: TRBV7-9; CDR3: CASSLDSSNQPQHF; DNA: TGTGCCAGCAGCTTGGACAGTAGCAATCAGCCCCAGCATTTT
size: .; J: TRBJ2-7; D: .; V: TRBV7-9; CDR3: CASSLGRYEQYF; DNA: TGTGCCAGCAGTCTAGGGCGTTACGAGCAGTACTTC
size: once; J: TRBJ2-1; D: TRBD2; V: TRBV10-3; CDR3: CAISESGLAHNEQFF; DNA: TGTGCCATCAGTGAGTCTGGACTAGCGCATAATGAGCAGTTCTTC
size: .; J: TRBJ2-3; D: .; V: TRBV29-1; CDR3: CSVQQGSTDTQYF; DNA: TGCAGCGTTCAGCAGGGGAGCACAGATACGCAGTATTTT
size: .; J: TRBJ2-5; D: .; V: TRBV4-3; CDR3: CASSQEGSVGETQYF; DNA: TGCGCCAGCAGCCAAGAAGGCAGTGTTGGGGAGACCCAGTACTTC
size: .; J: TRBJ2-7; D: .; V: TRBV7-9; CDR3: CATSSPSYYEQYF; DNA: TGTGCCACCAGCAGCCCTTCCTACTACGAGCAGTACTTC
size: .; J: TRBJ2-7; D: TRBD2; V: TRBV6-1; CDR3: CASRNPSGPSYEQYF; DNA: TGTGCCAGCAGGAACCCTAGCGGACCCTCCTACGAGCAGTACTTC
size: .; J: TRBJ1-1; D: .; V: TRBV27; CDR3: CASSLRGNTEAFF; DNA: TGTGCCAGCAGTTTAAGGGGGAACACTGAAGCTTTCTTT
size: .; J: TRBJ1-5; D: .; V: TRBV15; CDR3: CATSRDDFSNQPQHF; DNA: TGTGCCACCAGCAGAGATGACTTTAGCAATCAGCCCCAGCATTTT
size: .; J: TRBJ2-1; D: .; V: TRBV5-5; CDR3: CASSLHGREQFF; DNA: TGTGCCAGCAGCTTACATGGGCGTGAGCAGTTCTTC
size: .; J: TRBJ1-2; D: TRBD1; V: TRBV4-1; CDR3: CASSQKGQGNIKYGYTF; DNA: TGCGCCAGCAGCCAAAAAGGACAGGGTAATATTAAATATGGCTACACCTTC
size: once; J: TRBJ2-7; D: TRBD1; V: TRBV7-6; CDR3: CASSHTSGGQVAYEQYF; DNA: TGTGCCAGCAGCCATACTTCTGGGGGACAGGTAGCCTACGAGCAGTACTTC
size: .; J: TRBJ2-5; D: TRBD2; V: TRBV29-1; CDR3: CSVEGQHGTSEQETQYF; DNA: TGCAGCGTTGAGGGTCAGCACGGGACTAGCGAACAAGAGACCCAGTACTTC
size: .; J: TRBJ2-5; D: .; V: TRBV5-1; CDR3: CASSPDNLRRSQETQYF; DNA: TGCGCCAGCAGCCCCGATAACTTACGGAGGTCACAAGAGACCCAGTACTTC
size: .; J: TRBJ2-1; D: TRBD2; V: TRBV27; CDR3: CASSLGTSGYNEQFF; DNA: TGTGCCAGCAGTCTCGGGACTAGCGGGTACAATGAGCAGTTCTTC
size: .; J: TRBJ2-7; D: .; V: TRBV15; CDR3: CATSREGSSSYEQYF; DNA: TGTGCCACCAGCAGAGAGGGCAGCAGTTCATACGAGCAGTACTTC
size: .; J: TRBJ2-7; D: .; V: TRBV7-8; CDR3: CASSPMGGYSYEQYF; DNA: TGTGCCAGCAGCCCTATGGGGGGCTACTCCTACGAGCAGTACTTC
size: .; J: TRBJ2-3; D: .; V: TRBV29-1; CDR3: CSVDPSSTDTQYF; DNA: TGCAGCGTTGACCCTTCTAGCACAGATACGCAGTATTTT
size: .; J: TRBJ2-7; D: .; V: TRBV27; CDR3: CASSLATEYEQYF; DNA: TGTGCCAGCAGTTTAGCGACAGAATACGAGCAGTACTTC
size: .; J: TRBJ2-7; D: .; V: TRBV10-2; CDR3: CASSLSGHYEQYF; DNA: TGCGCCAGCAGTCTTTCGGGTCACTACGAGCAGTACTTC
size: .; J: TRBJ2-3; D: .; V: TRBV27; CDR3: CASSLSFWERDTQYF; DNA: TGTGCCAGCAGTTTATCATTTTGGGAGCGAGATACGCAGTATTTT
size: .; J: TRBJ1-2; D: .; V: TRBV4-1; CDR3: CASSQERASLAFGYTF; DNA: TGCGCCAGCAGCCAAGAGAGGGCATCGCTGGCCTTCGGCTACACCTTC
size: once; J: TRBJ2-2; D: .; V: TRBV5-5; CDR3: CASSPTAILASANTGELFF; DNA: TGTGCCAGCAGCCCAACCGCGATCCTAGCGAGTGCGAACACCGGGGAGCTGTTTTTT
size: once; J: TRBJ2-1; D: .; V: TRBV7-9; CDR3: CASSPSIQEQFF; DNA: TGTGCCAGCAGCCCGTCCATACAGGAGCAGTTCTTC